This is a list of T cell receptor beta chains from one sample in a study of cytomegalovirus exposure and HLA in healthy donors. The repertoire was sequenced with immunoSEQ multiplex PCR; TCRdb's copy has only in-frame clones and lacks some. In the table there are some 160,000 clones, 65% to 90% of which are singletons. The sample taken for sequencing was PBMCs. The receptor source for this set is a male donor in good health and CMV-seronegative. Both conserved end residues are part of each CDR3. The D gene is left open where the match is weak. Size is omitted from some rows. Given values are once, few, many or a class for expanded clones.

abundance	v_gene	j_gene	d_gene	CDR3nt	CDR3aa
-	TRBV18	TRBJ2-7	TRBD1	TGTGCCAGCGGGACAGGTGCTTCCTACGAGCAGTACTTC	CASGTGASYEQYF
-	TRBV5-1	TRBJ2-4	-	TGCGCCAGCAGCTCGGGGGTCGGGAAAAACATTCAGTACTTC	CASSSGVGKNIQYF
-	TRBV30	TRBJ1-1	-	TGTGCCTGGAGTGTGGCAGGGCTGAACACTGAAGCTTTCTTT	CAWSVAGLNTEAFF
few	TRBV5-6	TRBJ2-3	-	TGTGCCAGCAGCTTGGGCAGGGTTCAAGATACGCAGTATTTT	CASSLGRVQDTQYF
-	TRBV7-2	TRBJ2-7	TRBD1	TGTGCCAGCAGCATAAGGACAGGGGATGGCGAGCAGTACTTC	CASSIRTGDGEQYF
-	TRBV9	TRBJ2-3	-	TGTGCCAGCAGCCCCCCGGGGGGCGCAGATACGCAGTATTTT	CASSPPGGADTQYF
once	TRBV5-1	TRBJ2-3	-	TGCGCCAGCAGCTTGGCCCCGGGACACCCAAACACAGATACGCAGTATTTT	CASSLAPGHPNTDTQYF
-	TRBV18	TRBJ1-5	TRBD1	TGTGCCAGCTCACCAGGGACAGGGGGCTTGAATCAGCCCCAGCATTTT	CASSPGTGGLNQPQHF
-	TRBV10-2	TRBJ2-1	TRBD2	TGCGCCAGCATACCGGGACTAGCGGGCAATGAGCAGTTCTTC	CASIPGLAGNEQFF
-	TRBV18	TRBJ2-5	-	TGTGCCAGCTCGCTCAGGGGACCTCAAGAGACCCAGTACTTC	CASSLRGPQETQYF
few	TRBV7-8	TRBJ2-4	-	TGTGCCAGCAGCTTAGCGCTTACGGTGGCCAAAAACATTCAGTACTTC	CASSLALTVAKNIQYF
-	TRBV5-4	TRBJ2-5	-	TGTGCCAGCACCTTGGCAGGGGCGTACCAAGAGACCCAGTACTTC	CASTLAGAYQETQYF
-	TRBV10-3	TRBJ1-5	-	TGTGCCATCAGTGGCGGGGACGGGCAGCCCCAGCATTTT	CAISGGDGQPQHF
-	TRBV10-3	TRBJ1-5	TRBD1	TGTGCCATCAGTGAGTCTGGACAGGGGCATCAGCCCCAGCATTTT	CAISESGQGHQPQHF
-	TRBV6-1	TRBJ1-2	-	TGTGCCAGCAGGGGTAGCAGGGACTCTGGCTACACCTTC	CASRGSRDSGYTF
-	TRBV19	TRBJ2-5	-	TGTGCCAGTAGCCGGGGGGCGTACCAAGAGACCCAGTACTTC	CASSRGAYQETQYF
-	TRBV14	TRBJ2-5	-	TGTGCCAGCAGCCGGGGAGAACAAGAGACCCAGTACTTC	CASSRGEQETQYF
-	TRBV4-1	TRBJ1-6	TRBD1	TGCGCCAGCAGCCCCTCCGGGACAGGGGCTGGGGCCCTCCACTTT	CASSPSGTGAGALHF
few	TRBV7-2	TRBJ1-1	TRBD1	TGTGCCAGCTATATAGGGGGCGCGAACACTGAAGCTTTCTTT	CASYIGGANTEAFF
few	TRBV7-9	TRBJ2-7	TRBD2	TGTGCCAGCAGCTTCTATGGCGGGGGATTCTCCTACGAGCAGTACTTC	CASSFYGGGFSYEQYF
many	TRBV5-6	TRBJ1-1	-	TGTGCCAGCAGCTTTAGCAGGGCGGTTCGGACTGAAGCTTTCTTT	CASSFSRAVRTEAFF
few	TRBV6-5	TRBJ1-1	-	TGTGCCAGCAGTTACACCGGGACTCTGAACACTGAAGCTTTCTTT	CASSYTGTLNTEAFF
-	TRBV7-2	TRBJ1-5	TRBD1	TGTGCCAGCAGTTCAACAGGGGGGGTCTTTTCCCAGCATTTT	CASSSTGGVFSQHF
-	TRBV6-5	TRBJ2-5	-	TGTGCCAGCAGTTACTCAAGTGCGGGATGGGAGACCCAGTACTTC	CASSYSSAGWETQYF
-	TRBV5-1	TRBJ2-7	TRBD2	TGCGCCAGCAGCGCAGGACTAGCGGGGGGTTCCTGGGAGCAGTACTTC	CASSAGLAGGSWEQYF
-	TRBV2	TRBJ2-1	TRBD2	TGTGCCAGCAGGACTACTAGCGGGGGGGTCGAATACAATGAGCAGTTCTTC	CASRTTSGGVEYNEQFF
-	TRBV11-2	TRBJ1-2	TRBD1	TGTGCCAGCAGCTCCCCTCGCGCAGGACAGGGGGCGGGAGGCTACACCTTC	CASSSPRAGQGAGGYTF
-	TRBV6-5	TRBJ1-2	-	TGTGCCAGCAGTTACTCGGTAGGGGTGGGCTATGGCTACACCTTC	CASSYSVGVGYGYTF
-	TRBV10-2	TRBJ1-3	TRBD1	TGCGCCAGCAGTGCCGGGACAGGCACTGGAAACACCATATATTTT	CASSAGTGTGNTIYF
-	TRBV27	TRBJ1-2	-	TGTGCCAGCAGTTTACAGGGAAACAGGATCCCTGGTGGCTACACCTTC	CASSLQGNRIPGGYTF
-	TRBV18	TRBJ1-3	-	TGTGCCAGCTCAGTAAACAGGGAGAGCTCTGGAAACACCATATATTTT	CASSVNRESSGNTIYF
-	TRBV30	TRBJ2-4	-	TGTGCCTGGAGCTCGGGGTACATTCAGTACTTC	CAWSSGYIQYF
-	TRBV5-1	TRBJ2-5	TRBD1	TGCGCCAGCAGCTCAACAGGGGCCCAGGAGACCCAGTACTTC	CASSSTGAQETQYF
-	TRBV10-3	TRBJ2-3	TRBD2	TGTGCCATCAGGATGGGTTTAGTGGCGGGGGGTACCACAGATACGCAGTATTTT	CAIRMGLVAGGTTDTQYF
-	TRBV11-1	TRBJ1-1	-	TGTGCCAGCAGCTCATTCGGGAGAGGGTGGTTGAACACTGAAGCTTTCTTT	CASSSFGRGWLNTEAFF
-	TRBV4-1	TRBJ2-7	TRBD1	TGCGCCGCAAGTACAGGGGCCGAGCAGTACTTC	CAASTGAEQYF
-	TRBV6-1	TRBJ2-7	TRBD2	TGTGCCAGCAGGGCTAGCGGGGATGCCTACGAGCAGTACTTC	CASRASGDAYEQYF
-	TRBV15	TRBJ1-4	TRBD1	TGTGCCACCAGCAGAGTAGGGGGCACGGCTAATGAAAAACTGTTTTTT	CATSRVGGTANEKLFF
-	TRBV27	TRBJ1-1	-	TGTGCCAGCAGTTTATCGCGGGTCCAATTGACTGAAGCTTTCTTT	CASSLSRVQLTEAFF
-	TRBV7-9	TRBJ1-4	-	TGTGCCAGCAGCCTAGCGGTGAGGGCTGGTGAAAAACTGTTTTTT	CASSLAVRAGEKLFF
-	TRBV7-2	TRBJ1-1	-	TGTGCCAGCAGCTTATTCCAGGCGGGGGAAGCTTTCTTT	CASSLFQAGEAFF
-	TRBV6-6	TRBJ2-3	TRBD2	TGTGCCAGCAGCTTCCTTGTTAGCGGGGGCACAGATACGCAGTATTTT	CASSFLVSGGTDTQYF
-	TRBV5-1	TRBJ1-1	-	TGCGCCAGCAGCACAGCGGGACGGAACACTGAAGCTTTCTTT	CASSTAGRNTEAFF
-	TRBV2	TRBJ2-7	TRBD1	TGTGCCAGTAGGACAGGCCCGTACGAGCAGTACTTC	CASRTGPYEQYF
-	TRBV13	TRBJ2-5	-	TGTGCCAGCAGCTTAGTCCCGGAGGAAGAGACCCAGTACTTC	CASSLVPEEETQYF
once	TRBV6-1	TRBJ1-1	-	TGTGCCAGCCTAACGAAGCGGGGCACTGAAGCTTTCTTT	CASLTKRGTEAFF
medium-sized	TRBV6-4	TRBJ2-3	TRBD1	TGTGCCAGCAGTGAAGGGCAGGGGGTGGCAGATACGCAGTATTTT	CASSEGQGVADTQYF
-	TRBV19	TRBJ1-5	-	TGTGCCAGTAGGCACCAGGAACATAGCAATCAGCCCCAGCATTTT	CASRHQEHSNQPQHF